This TCR beta chain is drawn from a study of blood T cells in healthy people across ages. The second PCR ran roughly 6 to 11 cycles with a sample-barcoded 5' primer and J-beta primers. TCRdb re-called the 5' RACE reads through MiXCR, storing one row per CDR3 protein. The sample holds some 1.7 million distinct CDR3 sequences, roughly 30% seen once. CDR1 and CDR2 (germline): MDHEN, SYDVKM. V lost 3 bases to trimming and J lost 3 bases, with 15 bases between them. The CDR3 has 15 residues. Each sample had at least 6 million PBMCs isolated. Source material: blood. The rearrangement joins TRBV28 to TRBJ2-7; D is uncertain. This clonotype was obtained from a woman aged 25 to 39 in good health. The CDR3 DNA is TGTGCCAGCAGTTTCTTACTGGCGAGCATCTACGAGCAGTACTTC. Amino acids: CASSFLLASIYEQYF.